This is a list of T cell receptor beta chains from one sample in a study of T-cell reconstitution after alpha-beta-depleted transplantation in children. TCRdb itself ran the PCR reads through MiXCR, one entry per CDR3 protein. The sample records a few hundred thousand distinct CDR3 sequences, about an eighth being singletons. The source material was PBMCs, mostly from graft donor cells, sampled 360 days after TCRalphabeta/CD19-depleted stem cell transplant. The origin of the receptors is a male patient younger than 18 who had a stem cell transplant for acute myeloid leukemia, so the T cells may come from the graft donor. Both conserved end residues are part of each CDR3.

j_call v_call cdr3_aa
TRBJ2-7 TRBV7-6 CASSLSSPQGGYEQYF
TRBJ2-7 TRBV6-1 CASSETDVAGAYEQYF
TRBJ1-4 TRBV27 CASSRQRGGQGEKLFF
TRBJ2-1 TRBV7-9 CASSLTTSGRDLPYNEQFF
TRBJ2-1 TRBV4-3 CASSQDPSGSRGEQFF
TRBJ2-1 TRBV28 CASRSGTSYNEQFF
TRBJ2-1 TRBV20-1 CSARRAGLLDHNEQFF
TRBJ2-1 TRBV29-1 CSVGTSGNSDEQFF
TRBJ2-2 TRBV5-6 CASSLADIYGELFF
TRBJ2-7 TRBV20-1 CSARLAGSYEQCF
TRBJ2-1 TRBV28 CASSLEQGLGGSNNEQFF
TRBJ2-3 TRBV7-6 CASSFRGRTDTQYF
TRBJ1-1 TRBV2 CASSFVPLTGPLNTEAFF
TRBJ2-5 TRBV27 CASSLLPGQQETQYF
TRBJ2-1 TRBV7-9 CASSQSVAGGYGEQFF
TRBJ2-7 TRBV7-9 CASSIFTSGNYKQYF
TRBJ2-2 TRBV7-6 CASSSAIDRRDGELFF
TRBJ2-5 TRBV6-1 CASSRSLAGRTQYF
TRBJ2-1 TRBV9 CASSVSLAASYNEQFF
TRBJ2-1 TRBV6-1 CASSEEEGWNEQFF
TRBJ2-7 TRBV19 CASSIGGGLGYEQYF
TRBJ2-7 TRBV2 CASSDGLAGGVYEQYF
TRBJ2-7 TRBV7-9 CASSFSIGRKPYEQYF
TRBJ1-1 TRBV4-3 CASSRGPGVRAFF
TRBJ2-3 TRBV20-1 CSARVPSGSPFADTQYF
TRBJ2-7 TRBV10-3 CAISGQTGSYEQYF
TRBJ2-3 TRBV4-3 CASSHQGTDTQYF
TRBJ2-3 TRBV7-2 CASSLAPIRPDTQYF
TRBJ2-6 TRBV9 CASSVEGAMGANVLTF
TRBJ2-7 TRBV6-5 CASSFNTGGTIYEQYF
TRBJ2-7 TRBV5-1 CASSAGGGQTYEQYF
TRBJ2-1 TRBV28 CASSRLAEEQFF
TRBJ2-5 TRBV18 CASSPTRSPQETQYF
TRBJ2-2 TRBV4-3 CASSQPEGGWATGELFF
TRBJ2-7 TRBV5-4 CASSFTGGASVEQYF
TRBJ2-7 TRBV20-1 CSASRLAGISYEQYF
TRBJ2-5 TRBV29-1 CSVEVQLTGFETQYF
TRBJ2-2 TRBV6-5 CASSYSRSDRGLLTGELFF
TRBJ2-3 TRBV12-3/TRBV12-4 CASSLWGALTDTQYF
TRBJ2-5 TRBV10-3 CAIMGTGGETQYF
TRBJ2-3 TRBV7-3 CASSLSLGVAESTDTQYF
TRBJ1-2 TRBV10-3 CAIRASQDYGYTF
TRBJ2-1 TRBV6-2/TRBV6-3 CASSYGSGGRWNEQFF
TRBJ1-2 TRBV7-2 CASSLNPGQNYGYTF
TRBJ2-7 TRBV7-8 CASSLLGPGTGAYEQYF
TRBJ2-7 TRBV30 CAWTDPSGKAEQYF
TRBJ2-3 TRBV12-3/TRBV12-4 CASSPDRVVTDTQYF
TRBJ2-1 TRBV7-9 CASSRGYLARVNEQFF
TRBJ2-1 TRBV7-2 CASSRDWQDNEQFF
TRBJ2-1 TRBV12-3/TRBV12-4 CASSRTGTSETKFF
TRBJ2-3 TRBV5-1 CASSLGGQASYTDTQYF
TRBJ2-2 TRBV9 CASSVTVIDTGELFF